Following are 24 T cell receptor beta chains from one sample sequenced in a study of PD-1 blockade in classical Hodgkin lymphoma. Here immunoSEQ multiplex PCR was the method, and the copy in TCRdb shows in-frame clones only, minus some. Altogether around 53,000 clones are present, around 76% being singletons, with the ten largest covering over 9.5%. Noted time point: cycle 4 day 1 (C4D1), after six to seven weeks of nivolumab. Autologous stem cell transplantation was followed by relapse in every patient, and brentuximab vedotin exposure varied. Sequenced here: peripheral blood mononuclear cells (PBMCs), sampled before the fourth cycle of nivolumab. The receptor source for this set is a human donor with classical Hodgkin lymphoma.

The gene calls are TRBV11-3 and TRBJ2-1; D possibly corresponds to TRBD2 (6 bases). This CDR3 comprises 12 residues. Germline assignment: CDR1 SGHNT and CDR2 YENEEA. Trimming took 5 bases from V and 8 from J, leaving 10 bases between them. CDR3 amino acids: CASSHGSHEQFF. The DNA for the CDR3 is TGTGCCAGCAGCCACGGGAGTCATGAGCAGTTCTTC.

The chain is built from TRBV5-1 and TRBJ2-2; D possibly corresponds to TRBD1 (6 bases). The V and J ends lost 0 bases and 4 bases respectively, with 19 bases between them. From germline, CDR1 is SGHRS and CDR2 YFSETQ. The CDR3 runs 18 residues. CDR3 nucleotide sequence: TGCGCCAGCAGCTTGGTTCTGATGGGGGCGGTCAGCACCGGGGAGCTGTTTTTT. Protein product: CASSLVLMGAVSTGELFF.

The genes are TRBV28 and TRBJ2-2; 8 bases line up with TRBD2. This CDR3 spans 16 amino acids. The germline V gene encodes CDR1 MDHEN and CDR2 SYDVKM. V gave up 2 bases and J gave up 2 bases; unmatched junction bases: 4. The CDR3: CASSLASGSNTGELFF. Here the CDR3 DNA reads TGTGCCAGCAGTTTAGCGAGCGGGAGTAACACCGGGGAGCTGTTTTTT.

This clone has a handful of counts. V and J are TRBV5-4 and TRBJ1-6, with 8 bases matching TRBD1. Per germline, CDR1 SGHNT and CDR2 YYREEE (reference sequence). V shed 4 bases, J shed 9 bases, and the junction held 9 bases outside the gene matches. CDR3 length: 15 amino acids. This chain's CDR3 is CASSAAPGGSSPLHF. The CDR3 DNA sequence: TGTGCCAGCAGCGCCGCCCCAGGGGGCAGTTCACCCCTCCACTTT.

The chain has TRBV2 and TRBJ2-2; 7 bases fit TRBD2. The CDR3 consists of 15 residues. Per the germline V gene, CDR1 is SNHLY and CDR2 is FYNNEI. The V and J ends lost 6 bases and 3 bases, in that order; junction bases with no gene match: 7. CDR3 DNA: TGTGCCAGCAGGATAGCGGGCGGTGACACCGGGGAGCTGTTTTTT. Its protein product is CASRIAGGDTGELFF.

This clone has a handful of counts. V and J are TRBV6-5 and TRBJ2-7; D is unresolved. The CDR3 has 13 residues. In germline, CDR1 is MNHEY, CDR2 SVGAGI. V was cut by 7 bases and J by 4 bases, with 14 bases left in between. The CDR3: CASTSTMGYEQYF. CDR3 bases: TGTGCCAGCACCTCTACGATGGGGTACGAGCAGTACTTC.

The chain combines TRBV6-5 with TRBJ2-7; 7 bases are shared with TRBD1. J gave up 4 bases and V 5 bases, and 5 bases lay outside the gene matches. The CDR3 consists of 13 residues. Germline CDR1 is MNHEY and CDR2 is SVGAGI. The CDR3 reads CASSPGQLYEQYF. CDR3 in DNA: TGTGCCAGCAGTCCGGGACAGCTATACGAGCAGTACTTC.

This clone was counted at least ten times. This chain connects TRBV21-1 to TRBJ1-1; the DNA was not used to check the table's D call, TRBD1. TRBV21-1 is a listed pseudogene. This CDR3 contains 11 residues. The CDR3 bases are TGTGCCAGCAGCAAAGACAGTGAAGCTTTCTTT. Residues: CASSKDSEAFF.

J is TRBJ1-1 and V is TRBV27; D gene ambiguous. V dropped 5 bases and J dropped 0 bases, with 16 bases sitting between them. The CDR3 totals 16 residues. The germline gives CDR1 MNHEY, CDR2 SMNVEV (reference sequence). The CDR3 nucleotides read TGTGCCAGCAGTAAACTGTCCGGGTACTTGAACACTGAAGCTTTCTTT. Its protein is CASSKLSGYLNTEAFF.

This clone was detected only a few times. The chain has TRBV9 and TRBJ2-3, with 7 bases lining up with TRBD2. Germline CDR1 is SGDLS and CDR2 is YYNGEE. CDR3 length: 16 residues. Trimming at V came to 0 bases and at J to 6 bases, leaving 10 bases not matched to a gene. CDR3 sequence (DNA): TGTGCCAGCAGCGTAGCTACGGGGGGAGCAATGGATACGCAGTATTTT. The encoded protein is CASSVATGGAMDTQYF.

This rearrangement joins TRBV5-1 to TRBJ1-2, with TRBD1 as a possible D gene (5 bases). The germline CDR1 and CDR2 sequences are SGHRS and YFSETQ. This CDR3 has 16 residues. The ends were cut back, 0 bases at V and 3 bases at J, with 15 bases in the middle. This CDR3 reads CASSLAGAGRDYGYTF. The DNA of the CDR3 is TGCGCCAGCAGCTTGGCCGGAGCAGGGAGGGACTATGGCTACACCTTC.

This clone occurred many times. The chain couples TRBV7-2 to TRBJ2-1; D might be TRBD1 or TRBD2, each matching 6 bases. The CDR3 runs 15 residues. Trimming left V 5 bases short and J 6 bases short, with 17 bases between. The germline V gene has CDR1 SGHTA and CDR2 FQGNSA. The DNA of the CDR3 is TGTGCCAGCAGCCCCAGGGGCGGGGTGAGCAATGAGCAGTTCTTC. Translated: CASSPRGGVSNEQFF.

CDR3 loop: CASSLVQGVRTQYF. CDR3 in DNA: TGTGCCAGCAGCTTAGTCCAGGGGGTTAGGACCCAGTACTTC. V is TRBV11-2 and J is TRBJ2-5, with 7 positions matching TRBD1. The germline gives CDR1 SGHAT, CDR2 FQNNGV. The CDR3 length is 14 residues. The V and J ends lost 1 base and 7 bases, in that order; junction bases with no gene match: 6.

The chain has TRBV7-9 and TRBJ2-6; D gene unclear. This CDR3 region has 14 residues. CDR1 and CDR2 from the germline V gene are SEHNR and FQNEAQ (reference sequence). Trimming cost V 4 bases and J 0 bases, with 4 bases left between them. The CDR3 reads CASSSFSGANVLTF. The CDR3 region has the DNA TGTGCCAGCAGCTCTTTCTCTGGGGCCAACGTCCTGACTTTC.

This sequence joins TRBV5-4 and TRBJ1-2, with 9 nucleotides matching TRBD1. This CDR3 spans 14 amino acids. The V gene's germline CDR1 is SGHNT and CDR2 YYREEE (reference sequence). The ends lost 5 bases at V and 5 bases at J; junction bases unmatched: 7. DNA of the CDR3: TGTGCCAGCAGGGGGACAGGGAGGAAATATGGCTACACCTTC. Amino acids: CASRGTGRKYGYTF.

The chain has TRBV6-5 and TRBJ2-1, with a weak D call TRBD1 (5 bases). There are 15 residues in the CDR3. Trimming left V 2 bases short and J 3 bases short, with 11 bases between. Germline values: CDR1 MNHEY, CDR2 SVGAGI. CDR3 nucleotides: TGTGCCAGCAGTTACCGACAGATCGTCTACAATGAGCAGTTCTTC. Translating it yields CASSYRQIVYNEQFF.

The chain joins TRBV4-1 to TRBJ2-1; D gene ambiguous. Germline lookup yields CDR1 MGHRA and CDR2 YSYEKL. CDR3 length equals 13 residues. Trimming took 0 bases from V and 7 from J, leaving 7 bases between them. The CDR3 DNA follows: TGCGCCAGCAGCCAAGACCCTAGGAATGAGCAGTTCTTC. Amino acid sequence: CASSQDPRNEQFF.

The chain links TRBV11-2 to TRBJ1-1; maybe TRBD1 (6 bases). V was trimmed by 0 bases and J by 1 base, leaving 9 bases between them. The CDR3 is 15 amino acids. Per the germline V gene, CDR1 is SGHAT and CDR2 is FQNNGV. CDR3 DNA: TGTGCCAGCAGCTTAGATCTGACAGGGAACACTGAAGCTTTCTTT. Residues: CASSLDLTGNTEAFF.

J is TRBJ1-6 and V is TRBV5-1; 8 bases are a match to TRBD1. Germline lookup yields CDR1 SGHRS and CDR2 YFSETQ. Trimming cost V 1 base and J 8 bases; bases outside gene matches: 8. CDR3 length: 16 residues. CDR3 residues: CASSLSPGGGDSPLHF. For the CDR3, the DNA is TGCGCCAGCAGCTTGTCCCCAGGGGGCGGTGATTCACCCCTCCACTTT.

Only a few counts were recorded for this clone. The genes are TRBV5-1 and TRBJ2-3; 9 bases are a match to TRBD1. The J segment lost 2 bases and the V segment lost 1 base, leaving 5 bases of the junction unmatched. The CDR3 runs 16 residues. CDR1 is SGHRS and CDR2 is YFSETQ in the germline V gene. CDR3 nucleotides: TGCGCCAGCAGCTTGCGACGGACAGGGGCCACAGATACGCAGTATTTT. Translation: CASSLRRTGATDTQYF.

This chain uses TRBV11-2 with TRBJ2-7, with 7 bases matching TRBD2. The CDR3 is made up of 16 amino acids. With 4 bases clipped from V and 3 bases from J, the junction kept 12 bases outside the gene matches. From germline, CDR1 is SGHAT and CDR2 FQNNGV. The CDR3 is CASSSTAGVRGYEQYF. The CDR3 nucleotides read TGTGCCAGCAGCTCCACGGCGGGGGTTCGAGGCTACGAGCAGTACTTC.

This chain joins TRBV6-4 and TRBJ2-1; D is possibly TRBD2 (5 bases). Germline CDR1 is MRHNA and CDR2 is SNTAGT. Trimming removed 6 bases at V and 5 bases at J, with 11 bases between. CDR3 length equals 13 residues. The CDR3 DNA sequence: TGTGCCAGCAGCCGGGGATCTAACAATGAGCAGTTCTTC. Translated: CASSRGSNNEQFF.

This clone occurred once. The genes are TRBV28 and TRBJ2-7; D call uncertain. The CDR3 consists of 13 residues. The germline CDR1 and CDR2 sequences are MDHEN and SYDVKM. The germline V and J ends were trimmed by 6 bases and 0 bases, with 9 bases remaining between them. The CDR3 region is CASRAGSSYEQYF. The CDR3 DNA reads TGTGCCAGCAGGGCAGGCAGCTCCTACGAGCAGTACTTC.

The V and J genes are TRBV28 and TRBJ1-2; D uncertain. Germline CDR1 and CDR2: MDHEN and SYDVKM. This CDR3 comprises 15 residues. Trimming stripped 3 bases from V and 5 bases from J, with 16 bases between. The CDR3 protein is CASSFNGEGLYGYTF. CDR3 nucleotides: TGTGCCAGCAGTTTCAACGGGGAAGGACTATATGGCTACACCTTC.